A single sample gave rise to the 28 T cell receptor beta chains below, sequenced in a study of cytomegalovirus exposure and HLA in healthy donors. The PCR made use of 60 Vbeta and 13 Jbeta primers. TCRdb's table, derived via immunoSEQ multiplex PCR, lists solely in-frame clones and lacks some. The data contain 120,000 or so clones, roughly 80% of them singletons. Sequenced: PBMCs. Every receptor here comes from a man aged 18-30 years in good health and CMV-seropositive.

In this sample, this clone turned up a few times. V and J are TRBV2 and TRBJ1-2; D might be TRBD1 (6 bases). V gave up 3 bases and J gave up 6 bases, with 20 bases separating them. The CDR3 loop spans 16 amino acids. CDR1 and CDR2 from the germline V gene are SNHLY and FYNNEI. CDR3 loop: CASSDYFLKTGDGYTF. In nucleotides, the CDR3 is TGTGCCAGCAGTGATTACTTCCTCAAGACAGGTGATGGCTACACCTTC. Looking up the rest from reference TRBV2 and TRBJ1-2 gives the full variable domain: EPEVTQTPSHQVTQMGQEVILRCVPISNHLYFYWYRQILGQKVEFLVSFYNNEISEKSEIFDDQFSVERPDGSNFTLKIRSTKLEDSAMYFCASSDYFLKTGDGYTFGSGTRLTVV.

The V gene is TRBV5-1, the J gene TRBJ2-2, with TRBD2 matching over 14 bases. Germline V gives CDR1 SGHRS, CDR2 YFSETQ. The CDR3 contains 17 residues. V trimming: 3 bases; J trimming: 6 bases; junction bases outside the gene matches: 7. CDR3 DNA sequence: TGCGCCAGCAGCTACGGACTAGCGGGAGGTTTGGCCGGGGAGCTGTTTTTT. Protein: CASSYGLAGGLAGELFF.

V usage is TRBV10-3 and J usage is TRBJ2-3, with 12 bases that match TRBD1. CDR3 length: 16 amino acids. V lost 8 bases, J lost 5 bases, and 11 bases stayed unmatched. In germline, CDR1 is ENHRY, CDR2 SYGVKD. CDR3 nucleotides: TGTGCCATCGGAAAGGGAGGGACAGGGGGCGTAGATACGCAGTATTTT. Encoded protein: CAIGKGGTGGVDTQYF.

The V gene is TRBV9, the J gene TRBJ2-2; TRBD2 matches at 7 bases. Trimming at V came to 3 bases and at J to 2 bases, leaving 1 base not matched to a gene. The CDR3 is 14 amino acids. Per the germline V gene, CDR1 is SGDLS and CDR2 is YYNGEE. CDR3 bases: TGTGCCAGCAGCGGGACTAGAAACACCGGGGAGCTGTTTTTT. It is translated as CASSGTRNTGELFF.

The chain couples TRBV10-1 to TRBJ2-2; 13 positions agree with TRBD2. The CDR3 is made up of 17 amino acids. The germline gives CDR1 WNHNN, CDR2 SYGVQD (reference sequence). V lost 5 bases, J lost 0 bases, and 3 bases stayed unmatched. Here the CDR3 DNA reads TGCGCCAGCAGTAGGGGACTAGCGGGGACGAACACCGGGGAGCTGTTTTTT. This gives the protein CASSRGLAGTNTGELFF.

The J gene is TRBJ2-1, the V gene TRBV11-2, with a weak D call TRBD1 (5 bases). This CDR3 is built from 15 residues. Germline V CDR1 and CDR2: SGHAT, FQNNGV. V was clipped by 5 bases and J by 2 bases, with 13 bases between them. CDR3 bases: TGTGCCAGCAGCCCCAAGGGGTTCCCCTACAATGAGCAGTTCTTC. Translating gives CASSPKGFPYNEQFF. Looking up the rest from reference TRBV11-2 and TRBJ2-1 gives the full variable domain: EAGVAQSPRYKIIEKRQSVAFWCNPISGHATLYWYQQILGQGPKLLIQFQNNGVVDDSQLPKDRFSAERLKGVDSTLKIQPAKLEDSAVYLCASSPKGFPYNEQFFGPGTRLTVL.

The rearrangement uses TRBV7-7 and TRBJ2-3; 9 bases map to TRBD2. V dropped 1 base and J dropped 6; count of bases not matched to a gene: 2. CDR1 SSHAT and CDR2 FNYEAQ come from the germline V gene (reference sequence). This CDR3 contains 14 residues. This CDR3 is CASSLGGGADTQYF. The CDR3 bases are TGTGCCAGCAGCTTAGGCGGGGGGGCCGATACGCAGTATTTT.

This chain links TRBV19 with TRBJ2-3; D is unclear. The germline CDR1 and CDR2 sequences are LNHDA and SQIVND (reference sequence). CDR3 length: 15 residues. V was shortened by 1 base and J by 0 bases, with 8 bases between the two germline ends. The CDR3 DNA reads as TGTGCCAGTAGTATAGTCGCAGTTAGCACAGATACGCAGTATTTT. It codes for CASSIVAVSTDTQYF.

The DNA of the CDR3 is TGCGCCAGCAGCCAAGATTCAGGGGGTAGCGGGAGGATTGAGCAGTTCTTC. Protein sequence: CASSQDSGGSGRIEQFF. This chain uses TRBV4-3 with TRBJ2-1; 10 nucleotides agree with TRBD2. Germline CDR1 reads LGHNA; CDR2 reads YSLEER. V shed 0 bases and J 9 bases; nucleotides not matched to a gene: 11. This CDR3 has 17 residues.

This clone was seen a few times. The rearrangement uses TRBV5-6 and TRBJ1-1; possible D gene TRBD1, 5 bases. Looked up from germline, CDR1 is SGHDT and CDR2 is YYEEEE. CDR3 size: 15 residues. The V end was cut by 0 bases, the J end by 4 bases, with 13 bases between. This CDR3 is CASSLGSEDSTEAFF. The CDR3 DNA sequence: TGTGCCAGCAGCTTGGGATCGGAAGACAGCACTGAAGCTTTCTTT.

The chain's CDR3 is CASMRRGLNTEAFF. The CDR3 coding sequence is TGTGCCAGTATGCGGAGAGGGCTCAACACTGAAGCTTTCTTT. J is TRBJ1-1 and V is TRBV19, with D hard to call. The V gene lost 7 bases and the J gene lost 2 bases, with 14 bases spanning the gap. The CDR3 spans 14 residues. Per germline, CDR1 LNHDA and CDR2 SQIVND (reference sequence). Complete variable domain (other parts from reference TRBV19 and TRBJ1-1): DGGITQSPKYLFRKEGQNVTLSCEQNLNHDAMYWYRQDPGQGLRLIYYSQIVNDFQKGDIAEGYSVSREKKESFPLTVTSAQKNPTAFYLCASMRRGLNTEAFFGQGTRLTVV.

The table lists this clone with a few counts. The CDR3 protein is CASRGVGETQYF. The CDR3 DNA sequence: TGTGCCAGCAGAGGAGTTGGAGAGACCCAGTACTTC. The genes are TRBV25-1 and TRBJ2-5; D not resolved. V dropped 6 bases and J dropped 4 bases, with 9 bases sitting between them. The CDR3 covers 12 residues. Germline-derived CDR1 and CDR2 are MGHDK and SYGVNS.

The chain is built from TRBV9 and TRBJ2-1, with D possibly matching TRBD2 (7 bases). CDR1 is SGDLS, CDR2 YYNGEE, per germline. The CDR3 runs to 15 residues. V was trimmed by 0 bases and J by 2 bases, leaving 9 bases between them. For the CDR3, the DNA is TGTGCCAGCAGCGTAGGGCGGGGGCCCTACAATGAGCAGTTCTTC. Translating it yields CASSVGRGPYNEQFF.

CDR3 protein: CASSYDTSGVNEQFF. CDR3 coding DNA: TGTGCCAGCAGTTATGACACTAGCGGGGTCAATGAGCAGTTCTTC. The V gene is TRBV6-5, the J gene TRBJ2-1; 10 bases align to TRBD2. This CDR3 region has 15 residues. Germline-derived CDR1 and CDR2 are MNHEY and SVGAGI. Trimming removed 3 bases from V and 6 bases from J; junction bases left unmatched: 5.

This clone was seen a few times. The chain has TRBV27 and TRBJ2-5; TRBD2 aligns across 9 bases. The CDR3 has 16 amino acids. The V segment lost 7 bases and the J segment 4 bases; nucleotides outside the gene matches: 13. Looked up from germline, CDR1 is MNHEY and CDR2 is SMNVEV (reference sequence). CDR3 loop: CASKHRSGRPRETQYF. CDR3 bases: TGTGCCAGCAAACATCGCAGCGGGAGGCCCCGAGAGACCCAGTACTTC.

V gene TRBV7-8 combines with J gene TRBJ1-5; no firm D call. Germline lookup yields CDR1 SGHVS and CDR2 FQNEAQ. The length of the CDR3 is 13 residues. V gave up 1 base and J gave up 9 bases, with 10 bases separating them. The DNA of the CDR3 is TGTGCCAGCAGCTTAGGTTCAGAGCGGCCCCAGCATTTT. As protein: CASSLGSERPQHF.

V usage is TRBV6-1 and J usage is TRBJ1-1; 7 bases fit TRBD1. The CDR3 extends over 16 amino acids. Germline CDR1 is MNHNS and CDR2 is SASEGT. V lost 2 bases, J lost 2 bases, and 8 bases stayed unmatched. The DNA of the CDR3 is TGTGCCAGCAGTGAACGTCTGGGGACAGCAAACACTGAAGCTTTCTTT. This sequence encodes CASSERLGTANTEAFF.

The rearrangement links TRBV9 to TRBJ2-2; D call uncertain. The germline V gene has CDR1 SGDLS and CDR2 YYNGEE. V lost 4 bases and J lost 5, with 15 bases in between. The CDR3 consists of 15 residues. As DNA, the CDR3 is TGTGCCAGCAGCCCCCAGGCCCAGTTTACCGGGGAGCTGTTTTTT. Protein: CASSPQAQFTGELFF.

This clone was seen more than once but under ten times. The rearrangement links TRBV10-1 to TRBJ2-1, with a possible D match to TRBD1 (5 bases). Between the trimmed V and J ends, which lost 3 bases and 9 bases, there was a span of 18 bases. This CDR3 spans 15 amino acids. CDR1 is WNHNN and CDR2 is SYGVQD in the germline V gene (reference sequence). The CDR3 region is CASSDSKMGQGEQFF. The CDR3 DNA reads as TGCGCCAGCAGTGACTCGAAAATGGGGCAGGGTGAGCAGTTCTTC.

The chain has TRBV7-2 and TRBJ2-1; 7 bases agree with TRBD2. V trimming: 5 bases; J trimming: 5 bases; junction bases outside the gene matches: 18. Per germline, CDR1 SGHTA and CDR2 FQGNSA. The CDR3 is 18 residues long. Here the CDR3 reads CASSPGVWGRGGHNEQFF. DNA of the CDR3: TGTGCCAGCAGCCCCGGGGTATGGGGGAGGGGCGGCCACAATGAGCAGTTCTTC.

The V call is TRBV4-1, the J call TRBJ2-5; D unclear. Trimming removed 6 bases at V and 2 bases at J, with 19 bases between. The CDR3 loop spans 16 amino acids. Germline V CDR1 and CDR2: MGHRA, YSYEKL. CDR3 sequence (DNA): TGCGCCAGCAGTTTACAGTTTGGTTCGGTTCAAGAGACCCAGTACTTC. It encodes CASSLQFGSVQETQYF.

The chain recombines TRBV30 with TRBJ1-6, with 8 bases aligning to TRBD1. The CDR3 loop spans 15 amino acids. V shed 4 bases, J shed 7 bases, and the junction held 9 bases outside the gene matches. The germline gives CDR1 GTSNPN, CDR2 SVGIG (reference sequence). The DNA of the CDR3 is TGTGCCTGGATAAGACAGGGGAACGTGAATTCACCCCTCCACTTT. It specifies CAWIRQGNVNSPLHF.

This chain connects TRBV19 to TRBJ1-5; possibly TRBD1 for D (6 bases). Germline V lookup: CDR1 LNHDA, CDR2 SQIVND (reference sequence). Between the trimmed V and J ends, which lost 2 bases and 2 bases, there was a span of 10 bases. This CDR3 has 15 residues. CDR3 coding DNA: TGTGCCAGTAGTATAAGTGCAGGGGGCAATCAGCCCCAGCATTTT. This codes for CASSISAGGNQPQHF.

The chain carries TRBV7-9 and TRBJ1-2, with a possible D match to TRBD1 (6 bases). Germline V CDR1 and CDR2: SEHNR, FQNEAQ (reference sequence). The CDR3 runs to 17 residues. The ends were cut back, 5 bases at V and 3 bases at J, with 22 bases in the middle. CDR3 sequence: CASSHLIGGARDYGYTF. The CDR3 DNA reads TGTGCCAGCAGCCACCTGATAGGGGGGGCACGAGACTATGGCTACACCTTC.

V usage is TRBV2 and J usage is TRBJ1-1; D is unclear. Trimming cost V 7 bases and J 0 bases, with 12 bases left between them. The V gene's germline CDR1 is SNHLY and CDR2 FYNNEI. The CDR3 runs to 14 residues. In nucleotides, the CDR3 is TGTGCCAGCACGGAGAGCCAAATGAACACTGAAGCTTTCTTT. Protein: CASTESQMNTEAFF.

The rearrangement uses TRBV5-1 and TRBJ1-5; D possibly corresponds to TRBD1 (6 bases). The CDR3 length is 16 residues. V lost 2 bases to trimming and J lost 5 bases, with 17 bases between them. CDR1 and CDR2 from the germline V gene are SGHRS and YFSETQ. The CDR3, as DNA: TGCGCCAGCAGCTTATACAGGGTTTTTTTCGATCAGCCCCAGCATTTT. It yields the protein CASSLYRVFFDQPQHF.

The chain combines TRBV30 with TRBJ1-2, with 12 bases matching TRBD1. Trimming removed 3 bases from V and 0 bases from J; junction bases left unmatched: 11. The germline CDR1 and CDR2 sequences are GTSNPN and SVGIG (reference sequence). This CDR3 is built from 18 residues. The CDR3 sequence is CAWRTTGTGGLTNYGYTF. In nucleotides, the CDR3 is TGTGCCTGGAGAACCACCGGGACAGGGGGCTTAACTAACTATGGCTACACCTTC.

J is TRBJ2-3 and V is TRBV5-4; TRBD1 might be the D (6 bases). CDR1 and CDR2 (germline): SGHNT, YYREEE (reference sequence). This CDR3 has 15 residues. With 0 bases removed from V and 1 base from J, the gap between germline ends came to 9 bases. The CDR3 coding sequence is TGTGCCAGCAGCTTGGACAGGGATGGCACAGATACGCAGTATTTT. Protein: CASSLDRDGTDTQYF.